The clone carrying this T cell receptor (beta chain) showed up just a few times. The V gene end was trimmed by 4 bases and the J gene end by 3 bases; junction bases not matched to a gene: 6. CDR3 length: 15 residues. Germline values: CDR1 MNHEY, CDR2 SVGAGI. This entry is derived from a study of beta chain features in type 1 diabetes. Overall study: Cell yields, gender and age were similar in healthy donors and patients.

Since all of the isolated RNA was reverse transcribed, expressed TCRB transcripts were what got sequenced. Measured with immunoSEQ multiplex PCR; TCRdb has only the in-frame clones, and not every one. The profile shows 250,000 or so clones, 68% of them singletons. V is TRBV6-5 and J is TRBJ2-1; 7 bases agree with TRBD1. The specimen was naive CD4+ T cells from blood. The TCR was taken from a man aged 30-40 years in good health. The CDR3 is CASSSPGQSYNEQFF. The CDR3 coding sequence is TGTGCCAGCAGTTCCCCGGGACAGAGCTACAATGAGCAGTTCTTC.